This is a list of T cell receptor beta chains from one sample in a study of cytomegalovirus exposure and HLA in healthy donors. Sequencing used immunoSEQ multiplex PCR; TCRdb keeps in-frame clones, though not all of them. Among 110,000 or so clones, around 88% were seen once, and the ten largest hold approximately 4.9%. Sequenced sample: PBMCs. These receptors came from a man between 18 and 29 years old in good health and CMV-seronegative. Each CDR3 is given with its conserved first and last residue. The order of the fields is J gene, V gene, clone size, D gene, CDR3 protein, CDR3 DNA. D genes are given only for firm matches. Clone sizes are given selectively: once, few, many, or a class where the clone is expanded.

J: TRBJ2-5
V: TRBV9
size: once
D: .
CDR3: CASSGSGLQETQYF
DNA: TGTGCCAGCAGCGGTAGCGGACTCCAAGAGACCCAGTACTTC

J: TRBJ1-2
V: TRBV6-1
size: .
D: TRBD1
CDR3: CASSATGTGIAGGYTF
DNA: TGTGCCAGCAGTGCAACCGGGACAGGGATAGCGGGCGGCTACACCTTC

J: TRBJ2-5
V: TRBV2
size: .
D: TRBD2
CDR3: CASNYGTSGGQSRETQYF
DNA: TGTGCCAGCAATTACGGGACTAGCGGGGGCCAAAGCCGGGAGACCCAGTACTTC

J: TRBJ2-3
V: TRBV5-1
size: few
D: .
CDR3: CASSLAAGSTDTQYF
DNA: TGCGCCAGCAGCTTGGCAGCCGGGAGCACAGATACGCAGTATTTT

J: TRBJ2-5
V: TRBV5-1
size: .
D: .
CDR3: CASSLGSGQETQYF
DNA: TGCGCCAGCAGCTTGGGTAGCGGACAAGAGACCCAGTACTTC

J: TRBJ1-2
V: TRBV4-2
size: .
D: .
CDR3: CASSQGPTGNYGYTF
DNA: TGTGCCAGCAGCCAAGGTCCGACAGGCAATTATGGCTACACCTTC

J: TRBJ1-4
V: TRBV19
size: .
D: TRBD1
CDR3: CASSIQTGGREKLFF
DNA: TGTGCCAGTAGTATCCAGACAGGGGGACGGGAAAAACTGTTTTTT

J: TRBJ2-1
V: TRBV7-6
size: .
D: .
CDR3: CASSLYSIGDEQFF
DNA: TGTGCCAGCAGCTTATACTCCATAGGGGATGAGCAGTTCTTC

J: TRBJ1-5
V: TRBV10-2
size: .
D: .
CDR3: CASSEAGRGGQPQHF
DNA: TGCGCCAGCAGTGAGGCGGGGCGGGGCGGCCAGCCCCAGCATTTT

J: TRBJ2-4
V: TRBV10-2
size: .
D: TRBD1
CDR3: CASSRQGGRDIQYF
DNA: TGCGCCAGCAGTCGACAGGGGGGGAGGGACATTCAGTACTTC

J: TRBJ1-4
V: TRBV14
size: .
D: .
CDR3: CASSPRGGEKLFF
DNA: TGTGCCAGCAGCCCGAGGGGAGGGGAAAAACTGTTTTTT

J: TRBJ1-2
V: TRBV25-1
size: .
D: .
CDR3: CASSATGRRDYGYTF
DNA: TGTGCCAGCAGTGCCACAGGGAGACGCGACTATGGCTACACCTTC

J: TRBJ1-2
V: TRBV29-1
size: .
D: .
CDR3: CSVEDASANYGYTF
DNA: TGCAGCGTTGAAGATGCCTCAGCTAACTATGGCTACACCTTC

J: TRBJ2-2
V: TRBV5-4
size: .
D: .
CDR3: CASQLRRENTGELFF
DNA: TGTGCCAGCCAGCTTCGGCGGGAAAACACCGGGGAGCTGTTTTTT

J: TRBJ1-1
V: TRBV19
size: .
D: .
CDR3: CASSTYRDTEAFF
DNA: TGTGCCAGTAGTACCTACAGGGACACTGAAGCTTTCTTT

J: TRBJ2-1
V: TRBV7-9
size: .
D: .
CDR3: CASSFGDNEQFF
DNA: TGTGCCAGCAGCTTCGGGGACAATGAGCAGTTCTTC

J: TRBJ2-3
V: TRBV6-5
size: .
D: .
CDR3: CASRAGTPSTDTQYF
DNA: TGTGCCAGCAGAGCCGGGACACCCAGCACAGATACGCAGTATTTT

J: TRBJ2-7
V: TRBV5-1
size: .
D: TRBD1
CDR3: CASRKGQGSSYEQYF
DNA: TGCGCCAGCAGGAAAGGACAGGGGAGCTCCTACGAGCAGTACTTC

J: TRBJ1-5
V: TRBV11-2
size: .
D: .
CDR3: CASSLAGGNQPQHF
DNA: TGTGCCAGCAGCTTAGCTGGGGGGAATCAGCCCCAGCATTTT

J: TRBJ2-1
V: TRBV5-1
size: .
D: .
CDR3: CASSLFSERSPISYNEQFF
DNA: TGCGCCAGCAGCTTGTTCTCCGAACGGAGCCCAATTTCCTACAATGAGCAGTTCTTC

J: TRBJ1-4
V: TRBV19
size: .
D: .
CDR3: CASSPGGGRNEKLFF
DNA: TGTGCCAGTAGCCCGGGTGGGGGCAGGAATGAAAAACTGTTTTTT

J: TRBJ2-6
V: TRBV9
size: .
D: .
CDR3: CASQGSSGANVLTF
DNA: TGTGCCAGCCAGGGTAGCTCTGGGGCCAACGTCCTGACTTTC

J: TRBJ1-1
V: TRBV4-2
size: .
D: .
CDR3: CASSLAQGLQNTEAFF
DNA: TGTGCCAGCAGCCTTGCCCAGGGGTTGCAGAACACTGAAGCTTTCTTT

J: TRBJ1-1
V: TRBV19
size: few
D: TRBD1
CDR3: CASSIRAGGAFF
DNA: TGTGCCAGTAGTATTCGGGCAGGGGGAGCTTTCTTT

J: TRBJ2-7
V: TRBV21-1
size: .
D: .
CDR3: CASSKRTGYEQYF
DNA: TGTGCCAGCAGCAAGCGCACAGGCTACGAGCAGTACTTC

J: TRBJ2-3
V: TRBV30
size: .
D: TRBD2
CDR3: CAWSFIAGVDTQYF
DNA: TGTGCCTGGAGTTTCATAGCGGGTGTAGATACGCAGTATTTT

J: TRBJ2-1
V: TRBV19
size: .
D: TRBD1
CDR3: CASQGQGNNEQFF
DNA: TGTGCCAGCCAGGGACAGGGAAACAATGAGCAGTTCTTC

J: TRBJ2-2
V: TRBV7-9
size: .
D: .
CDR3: CASSLGVELFF
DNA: TGTGCCAGCAGTTTGGGCGTCGAGCTGTTTTTT

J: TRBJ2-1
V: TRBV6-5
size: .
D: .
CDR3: CASSYSAREQFF
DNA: TGTGCCAGCAGTTACTCGGCTAGGGAGCAGTTCTTC